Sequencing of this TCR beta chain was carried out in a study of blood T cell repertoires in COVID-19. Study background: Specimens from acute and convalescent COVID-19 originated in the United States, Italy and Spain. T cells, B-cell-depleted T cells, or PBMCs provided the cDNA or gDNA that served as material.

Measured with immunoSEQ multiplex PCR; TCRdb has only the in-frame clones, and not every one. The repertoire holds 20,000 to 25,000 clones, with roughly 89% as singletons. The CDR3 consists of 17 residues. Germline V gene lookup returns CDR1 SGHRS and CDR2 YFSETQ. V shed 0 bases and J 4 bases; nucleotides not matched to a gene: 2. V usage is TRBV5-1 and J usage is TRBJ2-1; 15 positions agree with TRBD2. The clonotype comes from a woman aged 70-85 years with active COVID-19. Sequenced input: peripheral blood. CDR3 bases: TGCGCCAGCAGCTTGGCCGGGACTAGCGGGGGGTACAATGAGCAGTTCTTC. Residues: CASSLAGTSGGYNEQFF.